The present TCR beta chain was sequenced within a study of early T cells in non-severe SARS-CoV-2 infection. TCRdb called the 5' RACE reads again in MiXCR, with one record for every CDR3 protein. The data hold around 56,000 distinct CDR3 sequences, with about 7.6% observed a single time. Ten or more counts support this clonotype. V dropped 5 bases and J dropped 10 bases, with 11 bases sitting between them. Looked up from germline, CDR1 is LNHDA and CDR2 is SQIVND (reference sequence). This CDR3 spans 11 amino acids. This sequence joins TRBV19 and TRBJ1-2; D unresolved. This sample comprised whole blood, obtained at baseline. The sequence was collected from an adult who was a healthcare worker with PCR-confirmed SARS-CoV-2 infection or an uninfected control (not recorded which). The CDR3 nucleotides are TGTGCCAGTAGTCTTACAATGTTCTACACCTTC. Amino acid sequence: CASSLTMFYTF.